The 13 T cell receptor beta chains listed next were all sequenced from one sample in a study of T-cell reconstitution after alpha-beta-depleted transplantation in children. This sample's TCRbeta library carried unique molecular identifier barcodes. From the PCR reads, TCRdb called clonotypes with MiXCR, one entry per CDR3 protein. The sample yields fewer than 550,000 distinct CDR3 sequences, approximately 10% seen once. The sample was PBMCs, mostly from graft donor cells, taken 180 days after TCRalphabeta/CD19-depleted stem cell transplant. The receptors originated from a female patient under 10 years old who had a stem cell transplant for aplastic anemia, so the T cells may come from the graft donor.

This clonotype turned up a few times. The chain recombines TRBV5-1 with TRBJ2-2; the match to TRBD1 covers 9 bases. Trimming took 4 bases from V and 3 from J; bases not matched to a gene: 4. The CDR3 length is 15 residues. The V gene's germline CDR1 is SGHRS and CDR2 YFSETQ. CDR3 in DNA: TGCGCCAGCAGCACCGGGACAGGGTACACCGGGGAGCTGTTTTTT. Amino acid sequence: CASSTGTGYTGELFF.

In this sample, this clonotype turned up a few times. The J gene is TRBJ2-2, the V gene TRBV27, with D perhaps TRBD1 or TRBD2 (5 bases each). The length of the CDR3 is 14 residues. Trimming removed 3 bases at V and 6 bases at J, with 11 bases between. Germline loops: CDR1 MNHEY, CDR2 SMNVEV (reference sequence). Here the CDR3 reads CASSFGTTPGELFF. For the CDR3, the DNA is TGTGCCAGCAGTTTTGGGACCACGCCCGGGGAGCTGTTTTTT.

V usage is TRBV12-3 or TRBV12-4 and J usage is TRBJ1-2, with TRBD1 identical over 11 bases. CDR3 length equals 13 residues. Trimming at V came to 5 bases and at J to 8 bases, leaving 4 bases not matched to a gene. The CDR3 loop is CASSHGTGGGYTF. Written as DNA, the CDR3 is TGTGCCAGCAGTCATGGGACAGGGGGAGGCTACACCTTC.

In its sample, this clonotype was seen many times. The chain joins TRBV28 to TRBJ1-1; D is undetermined. CDR1 MDHEN and CDR2 SYDVKM come from the germline V gene. This CDR3 has 12 residues. Trimming removed 3 bases at V and 6 bases at J, with 8 bases between. The CDR3 here is CASSLGSAEAFF. Here the CDR3 DNA reads TGTGCCAGCAGTTTGGGGTCCGCTGAAGCTTTCTTT. The full variable domain, completed using reference TRBV28 and TRBJ1-1, is DVKVTQSSRYLVKRTGEKVFLECVQDMDHENMFWYRQDPGLGLRLIYFSYDVKMKEKGDIPEGYSVSREKKERFSLILESASTNQTSMYLCASSLGSAEAFFGQGTRLTVV.

The chain combines TRBV4-1 with TRBJ2-1; no clear D. Germline V gene sequence: CDR1 MGHRA, CDR2 YSYEKL. The V and J ends lost 0 bases and 4 bases respectively, with 7 bases between them. There are 14 residues in the CDR3. Here the CDR3 reads CASSQDSAYNEQFF. DNA for the CDR3: TGCGCCAGCAGCCAAGATTCGGCGTACAATGAGCAGTTCTTC.

The chain links TRBV6-1 to TRBJ2-2; 8 positions match TRBD1. This CDR3 has 17 amino acids. From germline, CDR1 is MNHNS and CDR2 SASEGT. With 6 bases clipped from V and 3 bases from J, the junction kept 12 bases outside the gene matches. In nucleotides, the CDR3 is TGTGCCAGCAGCTCTCCCTTCAGACAGGGGCACACCGGGGAGCTGTTTTTT. It specifies CASSSPFRQGHTGELFF.

This clonotype has only a few counts. The chain employs TRBV2 and TRBJ2-7; a possible D gene is TRBD1 (6 bases). This CDR3 is built from 11 residues. From germline, CDR1 is SNHLY and CDR2 FYNNEI. Deletions cut 7 bases from V and 4 bases from J, with 8 bases between. In DNA form, the CDR3 reads TGTGCCAGCAACAGGGAGTACGAGCAGTACTTC. It codes for CASNREYEQYF.

A word on this clonotype: An end of the junction differs from the germline gene, which may be a read error. This chain uses TRBV6-2 or TRBV6-3 with TRBJ2-4; D ambiguous. The CDR3 is 13 amino acids. The germline V gene encodes CDR1 MNHEY and CDR2 SVGEGT. CDR3 protein: CASSYGPKNSQYF. For the CDR3, the DNA is TGTGCCAGCAGTTATGGGCCTAAAAACAGTCAGTACTTC.

Only a few counts were recorded for this clonotype. The J gene is TRBJ1-2, the V gene TRBV6-2 or TRBV6-3; tentative D call: TRBD1 (6 bases). The CDR3 has 17 amino acids. The V and J ends lost 0 bases and 0 bases respectively, with 14 bases between them. The germline gives CDR1 MNHEY, CDR2 SVGEGT. In DNA, the CDR3 is TGTGCCAGCAGTTACTCAGCCCATGGACAGCCTAACTATGGCTACACCTTC. This gives the protein CASSYSAHGQPNYGYTF.

The chain joins TRBV28 to TRBJ1-5, with unresolved D. From germline, CDR1 is MDHEN and CDR2 SYDVKM. The CDR3 totals 16 residues. V lost 5 bases and J 2 bases, leaving 16 bases between the germline ends. The CDR3 is CASSPYGSGGNQPQHF. CDR3 in DNA: TGTGCCAGCAGTCCTTATGGGAGCGGGGGCAATCAGCCCCAGCATTTT.

The chain couples TRBV20-1 to TRBJ2-2; TRBD1 matches 9 bases. Germline assignment: CDR1 DFQATT and CDR2 SNEGSKA (reference sequence). CDR3 length: 13 amino acids. V lost 6 bases to trimming and J lost 1 base; unmatched junction nucleotides: 0. CDR3 loop: CSATGGNTGELFF. The CDR3 DNA follows: TGCAGTGCGACAGGGGGGAACACCGGGGAGCTGTTTTTT.

The chain couples TRBV6-5 to TRBJ2-7, with a weak D call TRBD2 (6 bases). The germline CDR1 and CDR2 sequences are MNHEY and SVGAGI. This CDR3 has 14 amino acids. V shed 4 bases and J shed 3 bases, with 13 bases lying between them. CDR3 sequence (DNA): TGTGCCAGCAGTTCACGACTAGGAGTCTACGAGCAGTACTTC. This translates into CASSSRLGVYEQYF.

The chain combines TRBV12-3 or TRBV12-4 with TRBJ1-2; D uncertain. Trimming cost V 1 base and J 13 bases, with 7 bases left between them. The CDR3 runs 10 residues. The CDR3 loop reads CASSLGRATF. CDR3 DNA: TGTGCCAGCAGTTTAGGGAGGGCCACCTTC.